The T cell receptor (beta chain) described here comes from a study of CD8 T cells in Susac syndrome. The CDR3 is 16 residues long. Germline V gives CDR1 LNHNV, CDR2 YYDKDF (reference sequence). The trim removed 1 base at V and 8 bases at J, leaving 6 bases unmatched. The patients who served as multiple sclerosis controls were treatment-naive and had stable or active relapsing-remitting disease that fulfilled the revised McDonald criteria. RNA, at about 0.45 to 1 ug, was reverse transcribed with random hexamers. The amplification used immunoSEQ multiplex PCR on TCR beta CDR3; it spanned 54 Vbeta and 13 Jbeta. TCRdb recomputed calls from the immunoSEQ multiplex PCR reads with MiXCR, one row per CDR3 protein. Altogether 140,000 or so distinct CDR3 sequences are present, roughly 96% being singletons, with the ten largest covering 0.095% to 0.14%.

Sequenced input: CD4+ T cells from PBMCs. The chain couples TRBV15 to TRBJ1-5; 12 nucleotides agree with TRBD1. This clonotype was obtained from a human donor with multiple sclerosis. The CDR3 reads CATSRGSGQGAKPQHF. The CDR3 nucleotides read TGTGCCACCAGCAGAGGTTCGGGACAGGGGGCGAAGCCCCAGCATTTT.